The 8 T cell receptor beta chains below all came from one sample that was sequenced in a study of spatial heterogeneity in lung cancer. MiXCR, run by TCRdb on the 5' RACE reads, gives a single entry per CDR3 protein. This sample yields roughly 100,000 distinct CDR3 sequences, of which approximately 8.6% are seen a single time; about 7% belongs to the top ten. The time point: sample taken at primary tumor resection. Without sorting, whole RNA was sequenced from tumor, nontumor lung or frozen PBMC. The specimen was PBMCs, collected at surgery. These receptors came from a male donor with early-stage non-small cell lung cancer.

This clonotype was detected many times. The CDR3 DNA is TGTGCCAGCAGACAGGGGCTATATTCTGGGGCCAACGTCCTGACTTTC. This translates into CASRQGLYSGANVLTF. The chain carries TRBV6-2 or TRBV6-3 and TRBJ2-6, with 7 bases lining up with TRBD1. This CDR3 contains 16 residues. CDR1 is MNHEY and CDR2 is SVGEGT in the germline V gene. Trimming took 6 bases from V and 1 from J; bases not matched to a gene: 6.

In its sample, this clonotype was seen a few times. V and J are TRBV6-6 and TRBJ2-2; D perhaps matches TRBD2 (7 bases). The germline CDR1 and CDR2 sequences are MNHNY and SVGAGI (reference sequence). The length of the CDR3 is 15 residues. Trimming removed 6 bases at V and 3 bases at J, with 14 bases between. The CDR3 coding sequence is TGTGCCAGCAGGAGGGAGGGGGTGGACACCGGGGAGCTGTTTTTT. Amino acid sequence: CASRREGVDTGELFF.

This clonotype was picked up a small number of times. The chain has TRBV6-6 and TRBJ1-2; 7 nucleotides agree with TRBD1. The length of the CDR3 is 16 residues. The ends lost 6 bases at V and 5 bases at J; junction bases unmatched: 15. Looked up from germline, CDR1 is MNHNY and CDR2 is SVGAGI (reference sequence). CDR3 amino acids: CASRETGTVGTYGYTF. The CDR3 nucleotides are TGTGCCAGCAGAGAAACCGGGACAGTGGGGACGTATGGCTACACCTTC.

This clonotype was found once. The gene calls are TRBV20-1 and TRBJ2-3, with 7 bases lining up with TRBD2. The CDR3 has 14 residues. J gave up 2 bases and V 6 bases, and 8 bases lay outside the gene matches. Germline CDR1 is DFQATT and CDR2 is SNEGSKA (reference sequence). The CDR3 nucleotides are TGCAGTGCCGCCGGGACTACTTACACAGATACGCAGTATTTT. Translated: CSAAGTTYTDTQYF.

This chain joins TRBV25-1 and TRBJ2-1; TRBD2 aligns across 8 bases. The V gene's germline CDR1 is MGHDK and CDR2 SYGVNS. The CDR3 is made up of 14 amino acids. The V gene end was trimmed by 8 bases and the J gene end by 7 bases; junction bases not matched to a gene: 10. The CDR3 region is CASGASGRLNEQFF. The CDR3 DNA is TGTGCCAGCGGGGCCAGCGGGAGATTGAATGAGCAGTTCTTC.

This sequence joins TRBV20-1 and TRBJ2-1; D is possibly TRBD1 (6 bases). V lost 5 bases and J 0 bases, leaving 17 bases between the germline ends. The length of the CDR3 is 16 residues. The germline CDR1 and CDR2 sequences are DFQATT and SNEGSKA (reference sequence). Here the CDR3 DNA reads TGCAGTGCTCATTTCTCCGGGACACGCTCCTACAATGAGCAGTTCTTC. It encodes CSAHFSGTRSYNEQFF.

The rearrangement uses TRBV20-1 and TRBJ2-7; D may be TRBD1 or TRBD2 (7 bases each). V lost 1 base to trimming and J lost 4 bases, with 20 bases between them. In germline, CDR1 is DFQATT, CDR2 SNEGSKA (reference sequence). This CDR3 has 16 residues. The CDR3: CSARAHRGRELYEQYF. CDR3 bases: TGCAGTGCTAGAGCCCATAGGGGGCGGGAGCTATACGAGCAGTACTTC.

This clonotype occurred many times. Here the CDR3 DNA reads TGTGCCAGCAGCCCCTGGGGACAGGGAGGTAACACCATATATTTT. Translation: CASSPWGQGGNTIYF. V gene TRBV5-5 combines with J gene TRBJ1-3; TRBD1 agrees at 9 bases. This CDR3 is built from 15 residues. Germline V CDR1 and CDR2: SGHKS, YYEKEE (reference sequence). J gave up 7 bases and V 4 bases, and 9 bases lay outside the gene matches.